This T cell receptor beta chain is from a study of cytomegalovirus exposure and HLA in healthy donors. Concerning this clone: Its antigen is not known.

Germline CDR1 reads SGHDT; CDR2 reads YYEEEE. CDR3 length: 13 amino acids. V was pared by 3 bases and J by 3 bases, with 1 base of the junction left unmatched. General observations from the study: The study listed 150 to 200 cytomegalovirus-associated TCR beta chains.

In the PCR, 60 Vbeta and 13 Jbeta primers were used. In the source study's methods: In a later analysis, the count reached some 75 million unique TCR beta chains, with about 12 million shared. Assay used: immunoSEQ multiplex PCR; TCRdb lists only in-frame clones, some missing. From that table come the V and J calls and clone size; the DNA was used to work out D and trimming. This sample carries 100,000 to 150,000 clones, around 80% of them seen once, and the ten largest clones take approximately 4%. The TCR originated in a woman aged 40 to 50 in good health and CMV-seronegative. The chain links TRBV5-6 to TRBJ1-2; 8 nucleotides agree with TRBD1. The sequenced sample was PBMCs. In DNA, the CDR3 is TGTGCCAGCAGCTCGACAGGGGACTATGGCTACACCTTC. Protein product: CASSSTGDYGYTF.